This entry lists 12 T cell receptor beta chains sequenced from one sample in a study of T cells in Graves' hyperthyroidism and ophthalmopathy. Using RNA transcripts as the source, TCR beta CDR3 regions were amplified. A set of HTBI primers served as the primers for a first-round RT-PCR of the TCR CDR3. TCRdb processed the multiplex PCR reads anew with MiXCR; each CDR3 protein has one entry. The data contain about 260,000 distinct CDR3 sequences, less than 30% of them singletons. Specimen: blood. All receptors derive from a man aged 35 to 55 with Graves' hyperthyroidism that later progressed to Graves' ophthalmopathy.

This clonotype was seen a handful of times. V is TRBV27 and J is TRBJ1-2, with a possible D match to TRBD1 (5 bases). CDR1 is MNHEY, CDR2 SMNVEV, per germline (reference sequence). The CDR3 length is 15 residues. V was clipped by 4 bases and J by 8 bases, with 20 bases between them. CDR3 DNA sequence: TGTGCCAGCAGTTCCCAACCGGGACTTCGTTTGGGCTACACCTTC. It yields the protein CASSSQPGLRLGYTF.

The chain links TRBV28 to TRBJ1-1; D is ambiguous. Per the germline V gene, CDR1 is MDHEN and CDR2 is SYDVKM. The ends were cut back, 8 bases at V and 7 bases at J, with 11 bases in the middle. CDR3 length equals 11 residues. The CDR3 DNA sequence: TGTGCCAGCGTTACTCGTATTGAAGCTTTCTTT. Amino acid sequence: CASVTRIEAFF.

This clonotype was seen many times. The V gene is TRBV3-1, the J gene TRBJ1-2; TRBD1 agrees at 12 bases. This CDR3 spans 15 amino acids. V lost 2 bases, J lost 7 bases, and 5 bases stayed unmatched. The germline V gene has CDR1 LGHDT and CDR2 YNNKEL (reference sequence). The CDR3 sequence: CASSQRGTGGSGYTF. CDR3 DNA: TGTGCCAGCAGCCAACGCGGGACAGGGGGCTCTGGCTACACCTTC.

This clonotype was observed at least ten times. This sequence joins TRBV28 and TRBJ2-7; D not certain. The CDR3 is made up of 11 amino acids. V gave up 5 bases and J gave up 10 bases, with 12 bases separating them. The V gene's germline CDR1 is MDHEN and CDR2 SYDVKM. This CDR3 is CASSDGRFQYF. Here the CDR3 DNA reads TGTGCCAGCAGTGATGGTCGATTTCAGTACTTC.

This clonotype was counted ten times or more. The chain couples TRBV24-1 to TRBJ2-7; 7 nucleotides line up with TRBD1. Germline V gives CDR1 KGHDR, CDR2 SFDVKD. The CDR3 loop spans 16 amino acids. With 3 bases clipped from V and 2 bases from J, the junction kept 9 bases outside the gene matches. In DNA form, the CDR3 reads TGTGCCACCAGTGATAGTCAATGGACAGGAGCCTACGAGCAGTACTTC. It translates to CATSDSQWTGAYEQYF.

The rearrangement joins TRBV7-3 to TRBJ2-2, with 14 bases aligning to TRBD2. The V segment lost 3 bases and the J segment 6 bases; nucleotides outside the gene matches: 9. CDR1 is SGHTA and CDR2 is FQGTGA in the germline V gene. The CDR3 consists of 18 residues. The CDR3 DNA is TGTGCCAGCAGCTTGGGGACTAGCGGGAGATTGTCGGCCGGGGAGCTGTTTTTT. The encoded protein is CASSLGTSGRLSAGELFF.

This clonotype has at least ten counts. J is TRBJ2-2 and V is TRBV9; D ambiguous. The V and J ends lost 0 bases and 6 bases respectively, with 6 bases between them. Germline V CDR1 and CDR2: SGDLS, YYNGEE. This CDR3 has 13 residues. DNA of the CDR3: TGTGCCAGCAGCGTAGACCTTTCCGGGGAGCTGTTTTTT. It encodes CASSVDLSGELFF.

Ten or more counts support this clonotype. The V and J genes are TRBV4-1 and TRBJ1-1, with 8 bases fitting TRBD1. The germline CDR1 and CDR2 sequences are MGHRA and YSYEKL. V gave up 10 bases and J gave up 8 bases; unmatched junction bases: 6. CDR3 size: 11 residues. The CDR3 DNA is TGCGCCACCACCCAGGGGGCAGAAGCTTTCTTT. Its translation is CATTQGAEAFF.

The rearrangement uses TRBV6-1 and TRBJ1-5; 8 bases map to TRBD1. CDR3 size: 17 residues. CDR1 and CDR2 from the germline V gene are MNHNS and SASEGT. The J segment lost 6 bases and the V segment lost 6 bases, leaving 16 bases of the junction unmatched. The CDR3 is CASRLDRAIRGSQPQHF. The CDR3 DNA is TGTGCCAGCAGACTGGACAGGGCTATTCGGGGGAGTCAGCCCCAGCATTTT.

This clonotype was detected ten times or more. One base away lies a much larger clone, so this may be a sequencing read error. The chain combines TRBV12-3 or TRBV12-4 with TRBJ2-5; TRBD2 aligns across 15 bases. This CDR3 comprises 15 residues. Germline trimming cut 3 bases from V and 7 bases from J; bases unmatched to any gene: 3. The CDR3 sequence is CASSFGGLAGGTQYF. CDR3 nucleotide sequence: TGTGCCAGCAGTTTCGGGGGACTAGCGGGGGGGACCCAGTACTTC.

This clonotype was observed at least ten times. This chain uses TRBV28 with TRBJ1-2, with D possibly being TRBD1 (5 bases). Trimming removed 2 bases from V and 4 bases from J, with 14 bases in between. This CDR3 spans 15 amino acids. Germline values: CDR1 MDHEN, CDR2 SYDVKM. CDR3 DNA: TGTGCCAGCAGTTTACCAGGGAGGGAGATCTATGGCTACACCTTC. Protein: CASSLPGREIYGYTF.

The chain employs TRBV3-1 and TRBJ2-2; 8 bases align to TRBD2. The length of the CDR3 is 16 residues. The V gene's germline CDR1 is LGHDT and CDR2 YNNKEL (reference sequence). The V gene end was trimmed by 1 base and the J gene end by 4 bases; junction bases not matched to a gene: 5. The DNA for the CDR3 is TGTGCCAGCAGCCAAGGTCCGCTAGCGGGCACCGGGGAGCTGTTTTTT. As protein: CASSQGPLAGTGELFF.